Each of the 17 T cell receptor beta chains below was sequenced from the same sample in a study of blood T cell repertoires in COVID-19. Sequenced by immunoSEQ multiplex PCR; TCRdb stores in-frame clones only, minus some. The sample comprises 140,000 to 150,000 clones, 80% to 90% of which are singletons, and 5.5% to 7.5% rests with the top ten. Sample: peripheral blood. These TCRs come from an elderly man with acute or convalescent COVID-19.

The CDR3 nucleotides read TGTGCCAGCAGCTTAGGAGGACAGGGTGGGACTTCAACTAATGAAAAACTGTTTTTT. Protein: CASSLGGQGGTSTNEKLFF. The chain employs TRBV7-9 and TRBJ1-4, with 8 positions matching TRBD1. V lost 1 base to trimming and J lost 0 bases; unmatched junction nucleotides: 10. Germline assignment: CDR1 SEHNR and CDR2 FQNEAQ (reference sequence). This CDR3 spans 19 amino acids.

The gene calls are TRBV28 and TRBJ2-6, with TRBD1 matching over 8 bases. The CDR3 runs to 16 residues. CDR1 MDHEN and CDR2 SYDVKM come from the germline V gene. V was clipped by 3 bases and J by 1 base; unmatched bases: 2. In DNA form, the CDR3 reads TGTGCCAGCAGTTTCAGGGGGCGGTCTGGGGCCAACGTCCTGACTTTC. This translates into CASSFRGRSGANVLTF.

This clone was picked up one time. This chain joins TRBV5-4 and TRBJ2-5; the D is unclear. Per the germline V gene, CDR1 is SGHNT and CDR2 is YYREEE (reference sequence). CDR3 length: 16 residues. With 4 bases removed from V and 3 bases from J, the gap between germline ends came to 19 bases. DNA of the CDR3: TGTGCCAGCAGCGCTGGCCTAAGAGAGAGCGAAGAGACCCAGTACTTC. It encodes CASSAGLRESEETQYF.

The chain is built from TRBV28 and TRBJ1-5, with a weak D call TRBD1 (6 bases). This CDR3 region has 15 residues. Germline CDR1 and CDR2: MDHEN and SYDVKM. Trimming took 5 bases from V and 7 from J, leaving 18 bases between them. This chain's CDR3 is CASSDLRGFGQPQHF. As DNA, the CDR3 is TGTGCCAGCAGTGATTTGAGGGGGTTCGGGCAGCCCCAGCATTTT.

The rearrangement joins TRBV30 to TRBJ2-3; TRBD2 aligns across 7 bases. In germline, CDR1 is GTSNPN, CDR2 SVGIG (reference sequence). V shed 6 bases and J 0 bases; nucleotides not matched to a gene: 9. The CDR3 extends over 15 amino acids. The CDR3 DNA follows: TGTGCCTGCCATAGTAAGCGGGGCAGCACAGATACGCAGTATTTT. Protein sequence: CACHSKRGSTDTQYF.

The CDR3 sequence: CASNHRAENTEAFF. The CDR3 DNA is TGTGCCAGTAACCACAGGGCGGAGAACACTGAAGCTTTCTTT. The chain couples TRBV19 to TRBJ1-1, with D possibly being TRBD1 (6 bases). V shed 7 bases and J shed 1 base, with 13 bases lying between them. The CDR3 has 14 residues. Germline CDR1 and CDR2: LNHDA and SQIVND (reference sequence).

The chain uses TRBV5-1 and TRBJ2-1; TRBD2 is a possible D gene (5 bases). CDR1 is SGHRS, CDR2 YFSETQ, per germline. This CDR3 contains 16 residues. V lost 0 bases and J 6 bases, leaving 16 bases between the germline ends. DNA for the CDR3: TGCGCCAGCAGCTTGGGGACTCGAGCCGATATCAATGAGCAGTTCTTC. It codes for CASSLGTRADINEQFF.

This chain's CDR3 is CASSRQADSNQPQHF. As DNA, the CDR3 is TGTGCCAGCAGTAGGCAGGCAGATAGCAATCAGCCCCAGCATTTT. The chain joins TRBV6-5 to TRBJ1-5, with unresolved D. Trimming left V 5 bases short and J 0 bases short, with 11 bases between. Germline values: CDR1 MNHEY, CDR2 SVGAGI. The CDR3 covers 15 residues.

This sequence joins TRBV12-3 or TRBV12-4 and TRBJ2-7; no clear D. Trimming stripped 6 bases from V and 2 bases from J, with 11 bases between. The CDR3 has 13 amino acids. CDR3 loop: CASSLPPAYEQYF. The DNA for the CDR3 is TGTGCCAGCAGCCTACCACCGGCCTACGAGCAGTACTTC.

The genes are TRBV19 and TRBJ1-2; the match to TRBD1 covers 7 bases. Unmatched junction bases numbered 12, after V lost 2 bases and J lost 0 bases. The CDR3 is made up of 18 amino acids. Germline V gene sequence: CDR1 LNHDA, CDR2 SQIVND (reference sequence). Written as DNA, the CDR3 is TGTGCCAGTAGTATACAGCCCGGGACAGCCAACACTAACTATGGCTACACCTTC. Protein sequence: CASSIQPGTANTNYGYTF.

V is TRBV30 and J is TRBJ1-2; D uncertain. The germline V and J ends were trimmed by 5 bases and 2 bases, with 6 bases remaining between them. CDR3 length equals 11 residues. CDR1 GTSNPN and CDR2 SVGIG come from the germline V gene (reference sequence). In DNA, the CDR3 is TGTGCCTGGGGACGGAACTATGGCTACACCTTC. Translated, it gives CAWGRNYGYTF.

This clone has just one count. V is TRBV7-9 and J is TRBJ1-3, with D possibly matching TRBD1 (5 bases). In germline, CDR1 is SEHNR, CDR2 FQNEAQ (reference sequence). V was pared by 5 bases and J by 6 bases, with 17 bases between. CDR3 length: 15 amino acids. CDR3 coding DNA: TGTGCCAGCAGCCCCATTGGATCCAGGGCAAACACCATATATTTT. It is translated as CASSPIGSRANTIYF.

This chain joins TRBV3-1 (or the pseudogene TRBV3-2) and TRBJ2-7, with 7 bases lining up with TRBD1. The CDR3 loop spans 14 amino acids. The V segment lost 1 base and the J segment 2 bases; nucleotides outside the gene matches: 2. The germline V gene encodes CDR1 LGHDT and CDR2 YNNKEL (reference sequence). The CDR3 DNA is TGTGCCAGCAGCCAAGCCGGGACAGCCTACGAGCAGTACTTC. It translates to CASSQAGTAYEQYF.

The chain employs TRBV28 and TRBJ1-2, with 7 bases that match TRBD1. Germline-derived CDR1 and CDR2 are MDHEN and SYDVKM. The CDR3 has 14 amino acids. Losses at the gene ends were 3 bases for V and 7 bases for J; bases not matched to a gene: 8. Here the CDR3 reads CASSLGTGVGGYTF. CDR3 bases: TGTGCCAGCAGTTTGGGCACAGGGGTGGGTGGCTACACCTTC.

This chain uses TRBV7-9 with TRBJ2-7; 7 bases are a match to TRBD1. Per germline, CDR1 SEHNR and CDR2 FQNEAQ (reference sequence). Germline trimming cut 5 bases from V and 6 bases from J; bases unmatched to any gene: 7. The CDR3 has 13 residues. CDR3 sequence reads: CASSLTGQPEQYF. The CDR3 region has the DNA TGTGCCAGCAGCCTAACGGGACAGCCCGAGCAGTACTTC.

The chain has TRBV20-1 and TRBJ1-2; unclear D gene. This CDR3 spans 12 amino acids. CDR1 is DFQATT and CDR2 is SNEGSKA in the germline V gene (reference sequence). Trimming shortened V by 3 bases and J by 6 bases, and 11 bases separated the two germline ends. CDR3 in DNA: TGCAGTGCTAGTACAGAGTTAAATGGCTACACCTTC. This sequence encodes CSASTELNGYTF.

Only a few counts were recorded for this clone. V gene TRBV29-1 combines with J gene TRBJ2-7; 9 bases map to TRBD1. Germline V lookup: CDR1 SQVTM, CDR2 ANQGSEA. J was trimmed by 3 bases and V by 6 bases; bases with no gene match: 3. The length of the CDR3 is 12 residues. The CDR3 loop reads CSVLTGGYEQYF. Written as DNA, the CDR3 is TGCAGCGTCCTGACAGGGGGCTACGAGCAGTACTTC.